The rows below give T cell receptor beta chains drawn from one sample of a study of blood T cell repertoires in COVID-19. Using immunoSEQ multiplex PCR, the repertoire was profiled, and TCRdb retains in-frame clones only, with some absent. The sample carries more than 60,000 clones, approximately 88% recorded once. The sample consisted of peripheral blood. These receptors all come from an elderly woman with active or convalescent COVID-19. Both conserved end residues are trimmed from each CDR3. The order of the fields is V gene, CDR3 protein.

>TRBV5-4
ASSGGLNTGELF
>TRBV19
ASSPRDRLINEKLF
>TRBV28
ASSSPQGWYGYT
>TRBV7-9
ASSLVGQGITEAF
>TRBV7-9
ASSFYRAVDREQF
>TRBV12-1
ASSFFARSRSTGADTQY
>TRBV9
ASSEGQKNEKLF
>TRBV28
ASSSPGQIETQY
>TRBV28
ASSLRTEYEQY
>TRBV7-6
ASSAEFGEQF
>TRBV28
ASSLGGGVRGYT
>TRBV11-3
ASSPRGFVTGELF
>TRBV14
ASSQGGLAGKGSSYNEQF
>TRBV27
ASSFVGGAVT
>TRBV15
ATSRVGAGSGANVLT
>TRBV27
ASRGLGESSLKETQY
>TRBV7-8
ASSLDSGYSYNEQF
>TRBV3-1/TRBV3-2
ASSHSGRGIPYEQY
>TRBV7-9
ASPGQGSEQY
>TRBV6-6
ASMGKGSPLH
>TRBV19
ASSIGNRGGETQY
>TRBV9
ASSVGSGGGLYEQY
>TRBV7-2
ASSLVEGNQPQH
>TRBV6-2/TRBV6-3
ASSYPRQGSGGELF
>TRBV7-6
ASSRGQADNSPLH
>TRBV6-1
ASSEMGGLAKNIQY
>TRBV7-9
ASSPKQGFYGYT
>TRBV7-2
ASSPSTGGDTQY
>TRBV29-1
SVELAGRY
>TRBV4-3
ASSPGSWGQRYYGYT
>TRBV9
ASSVVTGEYGYT
>TRBV7-2
ASSLGQNNAEAF
>TRBV5-1
ASSELSGELF
>TRBV5-1
ASSSGGGPSSGNTIY
>TRBV28
AYGASGRAEQY
>TRBV7-2
ASSFAGGRYEQY
>TRBV6-2/TRBV6-3
ASSLTTGYEQY
>TRBV18
ASSPDRLVTGELF
>TRBV30
AWSPLTGYNEQF
>TRBV18
ASSFQDRHTEAF
>TRBV7-8
ASSLQRLYEQY
>TRBV7-9
ASSLPERAGGSSTDTQY
>TRBV29-1
SVDRGQNTGELF
>TRBV2
ASRGGTAINYGYT
>TRBV7-3
ASSSPSGGSGNTIY
>TRBV10-3
AISGTGGDTEAF
>TRBV6-5
ASSSPVRGGAVST
>TRBV28
ASSLTSTGVEAF
>TRBV9
ASSGYRGRGTGELF
>TRBV9
ASSVADRVGGYT